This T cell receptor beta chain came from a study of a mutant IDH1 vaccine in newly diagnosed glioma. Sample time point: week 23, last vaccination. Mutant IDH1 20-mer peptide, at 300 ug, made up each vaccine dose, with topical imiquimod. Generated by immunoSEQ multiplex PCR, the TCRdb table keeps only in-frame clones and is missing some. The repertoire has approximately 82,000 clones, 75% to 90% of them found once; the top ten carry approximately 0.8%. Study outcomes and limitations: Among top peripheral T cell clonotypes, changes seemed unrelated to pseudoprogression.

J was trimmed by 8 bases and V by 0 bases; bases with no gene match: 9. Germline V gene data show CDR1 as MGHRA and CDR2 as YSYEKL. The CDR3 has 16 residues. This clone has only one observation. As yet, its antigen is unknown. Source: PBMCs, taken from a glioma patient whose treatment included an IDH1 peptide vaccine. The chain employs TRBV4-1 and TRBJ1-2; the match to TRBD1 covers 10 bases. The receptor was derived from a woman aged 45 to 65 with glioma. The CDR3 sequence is CASSQDLRTGGEGYTF. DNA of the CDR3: TGCGCCAGCAGCCAAGATTTGCGGACAGGGGGAGAGGGCTACACCTTC.